This record looks at one TCR beta chain sequence and its context. This clone's antigen is unknown. From each donor, a roughly 2.7 ml peripheral blood sample was collected into PAXgene tubes and stored at -80 degrees C. Without any T cell sorting, total RNA was extracted from whole blood using the PAXgene blood miRNA kit on an automated QIAcube. Deep TCRalpha and TCRbeta repertoire profiling with unique molecular barcoding was performed on peripheral blood of monozygotic twin pairs concordant or discordant for inflammatory bowel disease. For every twin pair, smoking habits were documented, and each individual was categorised as a current, former or never smoker. These data originate in a study of monozygotic twins with inflammatory bowel disease (dated by TCRdb to the late 2010s). The study in broad terms: A total of some 30 monozygotic twin pairs were included in the full study, comprising nine German pairs (four IBD-concordant, five IBD-discordant) and 19 IBD-discordant Danish pairs. The search for disease-associated traits relied mainly on comparing, within discordant pairs, IBD patients with their genetically identical healthy co-twins. Each individual had, on average, about 151 000 unique TCRalpha sequences and 181 000 unique TCRbeta sequences available for analysis. Findings and caveats that apply to the study as a whole: IBD patients shared fewer clonotypes with other individuals than healthy twins did, most markedly in patients showing signs of disease activity. Repertoire similarity did not differ between concordant and discordant twins, possibly due to limited statistical power. Different T cell subtypes could not be distinguished in the analysis. Background noise and inter-individual variability may have been introduced into the repertoires by the differing immunosuppressive treatments among patients. No single strong signal or clonotype linked to IBD turned up in the results, so the idea that one exists was not supported. IBD patients had lower TCRbeta repertoire diversity, measured by the inverse Simpson index, than their healthy co-twins.

Library prep was done by 5' RACE. Preparation of each TCR library used approximately 3,200 ng of total RNA. cDNA was synthesized with SMARTScribe reverse transcriptase in eight separate reactions per sample. Unique molecular identifiers containing a 6-nucleotide sample barcode were introduced through template switching during cDNA synthesis. Amplification of TCRalpha and TCRbeta cDNA involved two nested PCRs of approximately 17 and 9 cycles, and each PCR was followed by bead purification. Before amplification, the cDNA was treated with uracil DNA-glycosylase and purified using the QIAquick PCR purification kit. In the second PCR, Illumina TruSeq-compatible adapters and sample-specific barcodes were added. Library quality and concentration were assessed using TapeStation and Qubit, and about 5 ng of each library was pooled. Sequencing of the pooled libraries was done on an Illumina HiSeq2500 single-index Rapid Run using custom sequencing primers and 2 x 100 bp reads. The original methods were these. PCR and sequencing errors were corrected by UMI-based consensus assembly using MiGEC version 1.2.6. MiXCR version 2.1.1 was used for V(D)J alignment, clonotype assembly and CDR3 extraction. Gene usage, clonotype sharing and MAIT/NKT TCR abundance were normalised by analysing the top 1000, 10 000 and 20 000 clonotypes per sample. Diversity was computed as the inverse Simpson index with the vegan R package after downsampling to 27 000 UMIs. Statistical testing used paired Mann-Whitney U tests on the discordant twin pairs and applied Benjamini-Hochberg correction for multiple testing. Once TCRdb had reprocessed the reads, it stored one entry per CDR3 protein sequence and supplied no DNA. These V and J calls rely on TCRdb rather than the paper's analysis. The record for this sample contains more than 300,000 distinct CDR3 sequences. The top ten clonotypes cover 2.6% of the sample.

CDR3 length: 11 amino acids, cysteine to phenylalanine. No nucleotide data were recorded. The germline V gene (reference sequence) gives CDR1 as LNHDA and CDR2 as SQIVND. Material for sequencing was blood. This chain joins TRBV19 to TRBJ2-2. The receptor's source is a human donor with ulcerative colitis or Crohn's disease, or a healthy co-twin of an affected twin (not recorded which). The encoded CDR3 is CASTNTGELFF.